This T cell receptor (beta chain) was sequenced during a study of response to subunit inactivated influenza vaccine. Between the trimmed V and J ends, which lost 0 bases and 7 bases, there was a span of 9 bases. Per the germline V gene, CDR1 is LGHNA and CDR2 is YNFKEQ. The CDR3 runs to 14 residues. TCRdb fed the RT-PCR reads into MiXCR, producing one record per CDR3 protein. This repertoire shows 500,000 to 700,000 distinct CDR3 sequences, roughly 25% found once; its top ten account for around 2.8%. This sample also appeared in a second study, on T cells expressing NK-cell markers. From that second work: TCR beta libraries carry UMIs added by 5'RACE template switching.

The sequencing used CD4+ T cells sorted from PBMCs, collected 11 to 12 days after vaccination. This TCR was recovered from a man aged 45-65 years who received an inactivated influenza vaccine. The rearrangement joins TRBV4-2 to TRBJ2-2, with D uncertain. CDR3 residues: CASSQDAVFGELFF. CDR3 in DNA: TGTGCCAGCAGCCAAGATGCGGTTTTCGGGGAGCTGTTTTTT.